Presented here are 17 T cell receptor beta chains from one specimen sequenced in a study of shared clonotypes between healthy human individuals. Naive-designated CD8 cells lacked CD45RO, were positively enriched for CCR7, and omitted terminally differentiated effector memory CD45RA+ cells. Clones were read by immunoSEQ multiplex PCR, and TCRdb kept only the in-frame ones, dropping some. There are about 1.9 million clones in the sample; roughly 95% occur only once, and around 1.8% lies in the top ten. Sequencing input: naive CD8+ T cells from PBMCs. These TCRs come from a young man in good health. Some clones in this sample may be carry-over from other donors' samples.

The CDR3 region has the DNA TGTGCCAGCAGCCCTGCCCCCTCCTACAATGAGCAGTTCTTC. Protein product: CASSPAPSYNEQFF. This rearrangement joins TRBV27 to TRBJ2-1; D not resolved. V lost 6 bases, J lost 0 bases, and 9 bases lay in between. The CDR3 is made up of 14 amino acids. Germline V gene lookup returns CDR1 MNHEY and CDR2 SMNVEV (reference sequence).

The V gene is TRBV19, the J gene TRBJ1-1, with D perhaps TRBD1 (5 bases). In germline, CDR1 is LNHDA, CDR2 SQIVND (reference sequence). Trimming took off 4 bases at V and 1 base at J, with 19 bases between the two ends. The CDR3 is 17 residues long. Here the CDR3 DNA reads TGTGCCAGTAGTAACCCACCCAACTGGGGACGGAACACTGAAGCTTTCTTT. It encodes CASSNPPNWGRNTEAFF. Full variable domain (missing parts from reference TRBV19 and TRBJ1-1): DGGITQSPKYLFRKEGQNVTLSCEQNLNHDAMYWYRQDPGQGLRLIYYSQIVNDFQKGDIAEGYSVSREKKESFPLTVTSAQKNPTAFYLCASSNPPNWGRNTEAFFGQGTRLTVV.

The genes are TRBV15 and TRBJ1-2; 7 positions agree with TRBD1. Germline assignment: CDR1 LNHNV and CDR2 YYDKDF (reference sequence). The CDR3 runs to 14 residues. Germline trimming cut 4 bases from V and 6 bases from J; bases unmatched to any gene: 8. As DNA, the CDR3 is TGTGCCACCAGCACTACCACAGGGGTGAATGGCTACACCTTC. Translation gives CATSTTTGVNGYTF.

The gene calls are TRBV5-1 and TRBJ1-1; 7 bases match TRBD1. CDR3 size: 16 residues. Germline V CDR1 and CDR2: SGHRS, YFSETQ. V lost 1 base to trimming and J lost 0 bases; unmatched junction nucleotides: 6. The CDR3, as DNA: TGCGCCAGCAGCTTGAGTGTGGGGACAGTGAACACTGAAGCTTTCTTT. It is translated as CASSLSVGTVNTEAFF.

Details on this clone: This sample includes further DNA sequences coding for the same CDR3. V and J are TRBV9 and TRBJ2-1; the D is unclear. The V end lost 0 bases, the J end lost 5 bases, and 9 bases lay between the germline ends. The CDR3 loop spans 14 amino acids. CDR1 is SGDLS and CDR2 is YYNGEE in the germline V gene. For the CDR3, the DNA is TGTGCCAGCAGCGTAGGCCCCGGACACAATGAGCAGTTCTTC. Amino acid sequence: CASSVGPGHNEQFF.

The J gene is TRBJ2-3, the V gene TRBV19; D is unresolved. Trimming removed 3 bases at V and 2 bases at J, with 6 bases between. Germline assignment: CDR1 LNHDA and CDR2 SQIVND (reference sequence). The CDR3 is 13 residues long. In nucleotides, the CDR3 is TGTGCCAGTAGTATCACTGTCACAGATACGCAGTATTTT. Protein sequence: CASSITVTDTQYF.

The chain joins TRBV7-9 to TRBJ2-7, with D hard to call. The germline V gene encodes CDR1 SEHNR and CDR2 FQNEAQ (reference sequence). The CDR3 contains 15 residues. V lost 0 bases and J 0 bases, leaving 9 bases between the germline ends. CDR3 bases: TGTGCCAGCAGCTTAGCACAGCCTACCTCCTACGAGCAGTACTTC. It codes for CASSLAQPTSYEQYF. Full variable domain (remainder filled in from reference TRBV7-9 and TRBJ2-7): DTGVSQNPRHKITKRGQNVTFRCDPISEHNRLYWYRQTLGQGPEFLTYFQNEAQLEKSRLLSDRFSAERPKGSFSTLEIQRTEQGDSAMYLCASSLAQPTSYEQYFGPGTRLTVT.

The V and J genes are TRBV11-2 and TRBJ2-1, with D tentatively TRBD2 (6 bases). Trimming removed 0 bases from V and 5 bases from J, with 11 bases in between. Germline V CDR1 and CDR2: SGHAT, FQNNGV. The length of the CDR3 is 15 residues. The CDR3 DNA sequence: TGTGCCAGCAGCTTAGATTTTGGCGGGAACAATGAGCAGTTCTTC. This sequence encodes CASSLDFGGNNEQFF.

The chain has TRBV29-1 and TRBJ2-2; a possible D gene is TRBD1 (6 bases). The germline V gene has CDR1 SQVTM and CDR2 ANQGSEA. Trimming cost V 8 bases and J 1 base, with 11 bases left between them. The CDR3 is 13 amino acids. The CDR3 DNA sequence: TGCAGCACTCTCAGGGGGAACACCGGGGAGCTGTTTTTT. Translation: CSTLRGNTGELFF.

To note about this clone: At the DNA level, this CDR3 is encoded by other sequences in the same sample as well. The chain employs TRBV11-2 and TRBJ1-2; D may be TRBD1 (5 bases). Germline V gene lookup returns CDR1 SGHAT and CDR2 FQNNGV. V gave up 1 base and J gave up 0 bases, with 6 bases separating them. This CDR3 comprises 14 residues. Here the CDR3 reads CASSLGGTNYGYTF. The CDR3 DNA follows: TGTGCCAGCAGCTTAGGGGGGACTAACTATGGCTACACCTTC.

The chain combines TRBV2 with TRBJ2-3; the match to TRBD2 covers 12 bases. After removal of 6 bases from V and 2 bases from J, the junction contained 6 bases not matched to a gene. The CDR3 totals 16 residues. From germline, CDR1 is SNHLY and CDR2 FYNNEI. In DNA form, the CDR3 reads TGTGCCAGCAGCAAGACTAGCGGGGGACCCACAGATACGCAGTATTTT. Translated, it gives CASSKTSGGPTDTQYF.

The gene calls are TRBV23-1 and TRBJ2-2, with a tentative D call TRBD1 (5 bases). TRBV23-1 counts as an open reading frame of uncertain function. Trimming pared 0 bases from V and 5 bases from J, leaving 10 bases between. CDR3 length equals 15 residues. CDR3 bases: TGCGCCAGCAGTCAATCGAATAAGGGGACCGGGGAGCTGTTTTTT. It encodes CASSQSNKGTGELFF.

This chain links TRBV19 with TRBJ1-1; 8 bases fit TRBD1. CDR3 length: 15 amino acids. Germline V CDR1 and CDR2: LNHDA, SQIVND (reference sequence). The V and J ends lost 4 bases and 0 bases, in that order; junction bases with no gene match: 4. The CDR3 sequence: CASSTWTGLNTEAFF. The CDR3 bases are TGTGCCAGTAGTACATGGACAGGGTTGAACACTGAAGCTTTCTTT.

The rearrangement uses TRBV27 and TRBJ2-1; D might be TRBD2 (5 bases). The CDR3 runs 17 residues. V lost 5 bases, J lost 5 bases, and 22 bases lay in between. Germline V lookup: CDR1 MNHEY, CDR2 SMNVEV (reference sequence). Here the CDR3 reads CASSPLGVERADNEQFF. DNA of the CDR3: TGTGCCAGCAGTCCCCTTGGGGTTGAGAGGGCCGACAATGAGCAGTTCTTC.

This clone was counted a single time. This rearrangement joins TRBV30 to TRBJ2-2, with D perhaps matching TRBD1 (5 bases). The CDR3 loop spans 15 amino acids. Trimming pared 7 bases from V and 5 bases from J, leaving 20 bases between. Germline CDR1 GTSNPN, CDR2 SVGIG (reference sequence). The CDR3 protein is CASTAYKVGTGELFF. CDR3 bases: TGTGCCTCGACAGCTTACAAAGTAGGAACCGGGGAGCTGTTTTTT.

The chain employs TRBV6-5 and TRBJ2-1, with 10 bases matching TRBD1. This CDR3 has 15 amino acids. Germline assignment: CDR1 MNHEY and CDR2 SVGAGI. V shed 6 bases, J shed 5 bases, and the junction held 7 bases outside the gene matches. CDR3 coding DNA: TGTGCCAGCAGGGCCGGGACAGGGGCAAACAATGAGCAGTTCTTC. Residues: CASRAGTGANNEQFF.

Turning to this clone: The sample carries other DNA sequences with the same CDR3. V gene TRBV28 combines with J gene TRBJ2-5; 7 bases map to TRBD1. The V segment lost 8 bases and the J segment 1 base; nucleotides outside the gene matches: 4. The CDR3 sequence is 13 residues long. Germline CDR1 reads MDHEN; CDR2 reads SYDVKM. The CDR3 region has the DNA TGTGCCAGCCGGTGGGACAGCCAAGAGACCCAGTACTTC. Amino acid sequence: CASRWDSQETQYF.